The T cell receptor (beta chain) described here comes from a study of blood T cell repertoires in COVID-19. The wider study: Sample material is recorded as cDNA or gDNA derived from T cells, B-cell-depleted T cells, or PBMCs.

The method was immunoSEQ multiplex PCR; TCRdb's version includes in-frame clones alone and lacks a portion of them. This table has 70,000 to 95,000 clones, over 75% appearing once. The CDR3 covers 15 residues. V was trimmed by 4 bases and J by 0 bases, leaving 12 bases between them. From germline, CDR1 is LGHDT and CDR2 YNNKEL (reference sequence). This receptor was identified in a man in his fifties with active COVID-19. The sequenced material came from peripheral blood. The genes are TRBV3-1 (or the pseudogene TRBV3-2) and TRBJ1-1, with D maybe TRBD1 (6 bases). The CDR3 loop reads CASSLQGHLNTEAFF. The CDR3 nucleotides read TGTGCCAGCAGCCTACAGGGACACTTGAACACTGAAGCTTTCTTT.